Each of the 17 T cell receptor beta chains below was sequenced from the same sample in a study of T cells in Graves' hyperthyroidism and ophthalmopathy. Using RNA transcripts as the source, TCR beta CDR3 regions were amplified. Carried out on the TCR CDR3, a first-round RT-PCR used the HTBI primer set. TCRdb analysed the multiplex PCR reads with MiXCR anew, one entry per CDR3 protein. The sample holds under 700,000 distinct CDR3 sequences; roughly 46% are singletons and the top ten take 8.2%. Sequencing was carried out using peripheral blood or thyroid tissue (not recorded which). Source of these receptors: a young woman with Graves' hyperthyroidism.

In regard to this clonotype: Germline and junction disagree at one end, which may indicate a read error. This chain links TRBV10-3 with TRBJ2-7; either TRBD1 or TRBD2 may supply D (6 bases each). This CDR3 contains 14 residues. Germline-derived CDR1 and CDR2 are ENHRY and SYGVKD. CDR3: CASSYGGRLSEQYF. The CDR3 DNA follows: TGTGCCAGCAGTTACGGGGGCAGGTTGAGCGAGCAGTACTTC.

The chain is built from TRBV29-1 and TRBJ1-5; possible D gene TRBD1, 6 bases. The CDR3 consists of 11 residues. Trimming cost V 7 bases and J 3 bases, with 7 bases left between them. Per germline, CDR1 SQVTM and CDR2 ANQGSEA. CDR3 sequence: CSGTVNQPQHF. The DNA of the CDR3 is TGCAGCGGGACAGTCAATCAGCCCCAGCATTTT. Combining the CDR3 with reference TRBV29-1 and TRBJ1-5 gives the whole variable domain SAVISQKPSRDICQRGTSLTIQCQVDSQVTMMFWYRQQPGQSLTLIATANQGSEATYESGFVIDKFPISRPNLTFSTLTVSNMSPEDSSIYLCSGTVNQPQHFGDGTRLSIL.

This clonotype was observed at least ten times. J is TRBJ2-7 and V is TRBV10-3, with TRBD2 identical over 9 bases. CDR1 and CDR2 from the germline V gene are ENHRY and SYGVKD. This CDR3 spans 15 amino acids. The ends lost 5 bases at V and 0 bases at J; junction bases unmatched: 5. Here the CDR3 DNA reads TGTGCCATCAGTCCAACTAGCGGGTTCTCCTACGAGCAGTACTTC. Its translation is CAISPTSGFSYEQYF.

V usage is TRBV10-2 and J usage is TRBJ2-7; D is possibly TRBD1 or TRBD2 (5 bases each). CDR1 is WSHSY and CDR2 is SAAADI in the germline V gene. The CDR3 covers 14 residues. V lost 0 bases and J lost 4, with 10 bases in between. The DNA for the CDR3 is TGCGCCAGCAGTGAGTCGAGGGGAGTTTACGAGCAGTACTTC. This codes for CASSESRGVYEQYF.

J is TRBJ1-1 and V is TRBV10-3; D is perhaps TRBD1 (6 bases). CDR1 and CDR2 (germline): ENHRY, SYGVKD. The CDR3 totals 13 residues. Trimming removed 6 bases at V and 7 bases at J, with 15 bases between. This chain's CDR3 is CAIRGGVDHEAFF. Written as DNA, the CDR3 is TGTGCCATCAGGGGGGGCGTCGATCATGAAGCTTTCTTT.

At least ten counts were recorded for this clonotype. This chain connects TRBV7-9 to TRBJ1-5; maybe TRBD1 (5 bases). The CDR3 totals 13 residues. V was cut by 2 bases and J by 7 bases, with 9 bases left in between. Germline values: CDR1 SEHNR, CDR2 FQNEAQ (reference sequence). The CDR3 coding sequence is TGTGCCAGCAGCTTATCCGACAGCCAGCCCCAGCATTTT. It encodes CASSLSDSQPQHF. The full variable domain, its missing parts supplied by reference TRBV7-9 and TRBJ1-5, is DTGVSQNPRHKITKRGQNVTFRCDPISEHNRLYWYRQTLGQGPEFLTYFQNEAQLEKSRLLSDRFSAERPKGSFSTLEIQRTEQGDSAMYLCASSLSDSQPQHFGDGTRLSIL.

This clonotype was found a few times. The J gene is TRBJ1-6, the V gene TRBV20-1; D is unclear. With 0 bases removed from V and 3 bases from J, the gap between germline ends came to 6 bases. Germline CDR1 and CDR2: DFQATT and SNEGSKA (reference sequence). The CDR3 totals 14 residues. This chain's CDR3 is CSARDQNYNSPLHF. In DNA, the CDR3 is TGCAGTGCTAGAGACCAGAACTATAATTCACCCCTCCACTTT.

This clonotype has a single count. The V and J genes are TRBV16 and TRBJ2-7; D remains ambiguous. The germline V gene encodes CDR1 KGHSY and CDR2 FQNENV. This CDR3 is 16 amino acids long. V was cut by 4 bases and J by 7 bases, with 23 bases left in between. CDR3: CASSPSEVKGLGEQYF. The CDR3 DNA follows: TGTGCCAGCAGCCCATCTGAGGTAAAGGGTCTGGGAGAGCAGTACTTC.

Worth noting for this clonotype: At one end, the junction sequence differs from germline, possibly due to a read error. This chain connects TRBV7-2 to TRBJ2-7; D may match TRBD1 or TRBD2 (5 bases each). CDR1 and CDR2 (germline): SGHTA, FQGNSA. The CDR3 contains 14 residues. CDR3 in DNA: TGTGCCAGCAGCTTTGGGGGAAGCGTTTACGGGCAGTACTTC. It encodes CASSFGGSVYGQYF.

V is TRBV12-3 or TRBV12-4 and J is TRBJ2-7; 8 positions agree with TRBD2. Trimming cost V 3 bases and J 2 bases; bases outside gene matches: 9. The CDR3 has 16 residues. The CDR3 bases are TGTGCCAGCAGTTTTTCTCCAAGCGGGAGAGCCTACGAGCAGTACTTC. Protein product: CASSFSPSGRAYEQYF.

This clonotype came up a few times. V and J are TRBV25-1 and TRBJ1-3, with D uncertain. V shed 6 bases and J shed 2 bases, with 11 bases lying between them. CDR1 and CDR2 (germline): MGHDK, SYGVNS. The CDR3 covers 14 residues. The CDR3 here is CASSTGIPGNTIYF. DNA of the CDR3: TGTGCCAGCAGCACGGGGATTCCTGGAAACACCATATATTTT.

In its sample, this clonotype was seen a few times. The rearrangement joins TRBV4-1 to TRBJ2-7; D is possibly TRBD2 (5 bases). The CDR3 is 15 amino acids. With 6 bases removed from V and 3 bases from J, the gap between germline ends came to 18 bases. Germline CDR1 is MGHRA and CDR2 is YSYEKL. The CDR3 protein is CASRRTEDVVYEQYF. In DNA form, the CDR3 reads TGCGCCAGCAGGCGGACGGAGGACGTTGTCTACGAGCAGTACTTC.

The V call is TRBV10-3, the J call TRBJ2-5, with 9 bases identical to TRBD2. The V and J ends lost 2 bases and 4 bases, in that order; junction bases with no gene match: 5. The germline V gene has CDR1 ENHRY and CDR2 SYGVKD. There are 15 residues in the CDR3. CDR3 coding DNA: TGTGCCATCAGTGAGAAGGCGGGAGGGCCAGAGACCCAGTACTTC. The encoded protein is CAISEKAGGPETQYF.

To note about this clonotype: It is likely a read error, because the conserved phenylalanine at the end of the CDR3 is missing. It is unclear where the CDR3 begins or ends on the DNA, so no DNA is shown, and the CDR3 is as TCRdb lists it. CDR3: CATSRVTA. This sequence joins TRBV15 and TRBJ1-6. The CDR3 region is 8 residues in length, termini included. CDR1 and CDR2 from the germline V gene are LNHNV and YYDKDF (reference sequence).

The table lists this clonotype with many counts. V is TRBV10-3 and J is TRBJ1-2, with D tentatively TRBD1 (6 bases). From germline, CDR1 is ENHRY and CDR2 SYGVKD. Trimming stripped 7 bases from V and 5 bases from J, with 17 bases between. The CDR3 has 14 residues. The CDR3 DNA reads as TGTGCCATCACTTCATCGACAGGCATTTATGGCTACACCTTC. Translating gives CAITSSTGIYGYTF.

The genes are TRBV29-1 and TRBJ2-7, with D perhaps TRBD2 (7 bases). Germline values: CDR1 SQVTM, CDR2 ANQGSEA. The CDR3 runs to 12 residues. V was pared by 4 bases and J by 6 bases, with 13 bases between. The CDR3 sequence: CSVGGGGGEQYF. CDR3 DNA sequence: TGCAGCGTTGGGGGGGGCGGCGGCGAGCAGTACTTC.

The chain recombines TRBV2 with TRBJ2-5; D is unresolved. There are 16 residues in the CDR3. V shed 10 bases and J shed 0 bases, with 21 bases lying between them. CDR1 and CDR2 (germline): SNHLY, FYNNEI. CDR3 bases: TGTGCCACCAGCTTATTACTTCGGGCGTACCAAGAGACCCAGTACTTC. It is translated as CATSLLLRAYQETQYF.